These 18 T cell receptor beta chains were sequenced from one sample in a study of regulatory T cells in long-lasting Graves disease. Time point meaning: newly diagnosed GD, antithyroid drugs for less than 3 months. From PBMCs, RNA was extracted and then used to make the TCR library. CDR3 regions were amplified by Arm-PCR using iRepertoire HTBI primers to build TCR beta libraries. Each CDR3 protein gets one entry after TCRdb re-called the multiplex PCR reads with MiXCR. The data hold roughly 380,000 distinct CDR3 sequences, with roughly 16% observed a single time. The sample here was peripheral blood mononuclear cells (PBMCs), taken at new diagnosis, from a patient treated with antithyroid drugs. These receptors all come from a female donor with Graves disease.

This clonotype turned up a few times. V and J are TRBV12-3 or TRBV12-4 and TRBJ2-3, with 7 bases fitting TRBD2. V was clipped by 4 bases and J by 1 base; unmatched bases: 8. The CDR3 has 16 residues. The CDR3 DNA follows: TGTGCCAGCAGTTCCACTAGCGATCTCCGCACAGATACGCAGTATTTT. Amino acid sequence: CASSSTSDLRTDTQYF.

In its sample, this clonotype was seen many times. V is TRBV6-1 and J is TRBJ2-1; perhaps TRBD2 as D (6 bases). The CDR3 has 18 amino acids. The V gene's germline CDR1 is MNHNS and CDR2 SASEGT. V gave up 8 bases and J gave up 0 bases, with 23 bases separating them. The CDR3 DNA follows: TGTGCCAGCCCCGGACTCGGAGGAGGGGCAAGCTCCTACAATGAGCAGTTCTTC. Protein sequence: CASPGLGGGASSYNEQFF.

This clonotype was recorded many times. This chain links TRBV7-2 with TRBJ2-7; TRBD2 agrees at 11 bases. This CDR3 has 16 amino acids. Germline lookup yields CDR1 SGHTA and CDR2 FQGNSA. With 5 bases clipped from V and 3 bases from J, the junction kept 9 bases outside the gene matches. The CDR3 protein is CASSDIAGGFDYEQYF. The DNA of the CDR3 is TGTGCCAGCAGCGACATAGCGGGAGGGTTCGACTACGAGCAGTACTTC.

This clonotype was observed many times. This chain links TRBV27 with TRBJ1-1; D not certain. The ends were cut back, 6 bases at V and 1 base at J, with 6 bases in the middle. The CDR3 is 12 residues long. Germline assignment: CDR1 MNHEY and CDR2 SMNVEV (reference sequence). The DNA of the CDR3 is TGTGCCAGCAGGCGCCCGAACACTGAAGCTTTCTTT. It specifies CASRRPNTEAFF.

This clonotype appeared many times. The V call is TRBV27, the J call TRBJ1-2, with 8 bases fitting TRBD1. Germline CDR1 is MNHEY and CDR2 is SMNVEV (reference sequence). Losses at the gene ends were 6 bases for V and 6 bases for J; bases not matched to a gene: 12. The length of the CDR3 is 15 residues. The CDR3 DNA sequence: TGTGCCAGCAGGCTGACAGGGGAAGTAGGGAATGGCTACACCTTC. Protein: CASRLTGEVGNGYTF.

This chain connects TRBV7-2 to TRBJ2-3; TRBD2 aligns across 12 bases. CDR3 length: 16 amino acids. CDR1 and CDR2 (germline): SGHTA, FQGNSA. J was trimmed by 2 bases and V by 5 bases; bases with no gene match: 5. This chain's CDR3 is CASSNGLAGNTDTQYF. In DNA form, the CDR3 reads TGTGCCAGCAGCAACGGACTAGCGGGAAACACAGATACGCAGTATTTT.

This clonotype was observed at least ten times. V gene TRBV4-1 combines with J gene TRBJ2-5; TRBD1 or TRBD2 may be the D gene (5 bases each). Germline-derived CDR1 and CDR2 are MGHRA and YSYEKL. CDR3 length: 15 residues. The V end lost 0 bases, the J end lost 2 bases, and 10 bases lay between the germline ends. As DNA, the CDR3 is TGCGCCAGCAGCCAAGAGGGGGACCTTCAAGAGACCCAGTACTTC. It specifies CASSQEGDLQETQYF.

This clonotype was seen many times. This chain joins TRBV12-3 or TRBV12-4 and TRBJ1-2; possible D gene TRBD1, 6 bases. The CDR3 is 14 residues long. The V gene lost 5 bases and the J gene lost 7 bases, with 17 bases spanning the gap. CDR3 nucleotide sequence: TGTGCCAGCAGTAGTCTCGTGGGGGCCGTTGGCTACACCTTC. It translates to CASSSLVGAVGYTF.

This clonotype was found many times. In DNA form, the CDR3 reads TGTGCCAGCAGCTTTTTGGAGAGATACGAGCAGTACTTC. Its protein product is CASSFLERYEQYF. The V gene is TRBV7-9, the J gene TRBJ2-7; D gene ambiguous. From germline, CDR1 is SEHNR and CDR2 FQNEAQ (reference sequence). This CDR3 is built from 13 residues. Trimming pared 3 bases from V and 4 bases from J, leaving 10 bases between.

The chain has TRBV6-1 and TRBJ2-2, with 10 bases aligning to TRBD1. The germline gives CDR1 MNHNS, CDR2 SASEGT. J was trimmed by 3 bases and V by 7 bases; bases with no gene match: 5. The CDR3 has 15 amino acids. CDR3 protein: CASKYGTGDTGELFF. The CDR3 bases are TGTGCCAGCAAGTACGGGACAGGGGACACCGGGGAGCTGTTTTTT.

This clonotype was seen a handful of times. The chain combines TRBV4-1 with TRBJ2-5; D is possibly TRBD2 (5 bases). CDR1 and CDR2 from the germline V gene are MGHRA and YSYEKL. Deletions cut 1 base from V and 5 bases from J, with 11 bases between. The CDR3 has 14 amino acids. CDR3 sequence: CASSQGRGKETQYF. The DNA of the CDR3 is TGCGCCAGCAGCCAAGGTCGGGGAAAGGAGACCCAGTACTTC.

This clonotype was recorded at least ten times. This chain joins TRBV20-1 and TRBJ2-3; tentatively, D is TRBD2 (6 bases). Looked up from germline, CDR1 is DFQATT and CDR2 is SNEGSKA (reference sequence). Trimming left V 3 bases short and J 2 bases short, with 15 bases between. The CDR3 has 15 amino acids. The CDR3 coding sequence is TGCAGTGCTAGCCGACTAGTTGGGTCCACAGATACGCAGTATTTT. Translation: CSASRLVGSTDTQYF.

This clonotype appeared many times. The J gene is TRBJ1-5, the V gene TRBV6-4, with D unresolved. The V gene's germline CDR1 is MRHNA and CDR2 SNTAGT. The CDR3 is made up of 16 amino acids. Trimming shortened V by 0 bases and J by 4 bases, and 13 bases separated the two germline ends. The DNA for the CDR3 is TGTGCCAGCAGTGACTCTGGGCCATACCTGAATCAGCCCCAGCATTTT. Translation: CASSDSGPYLNQPQHF.

The chain uses TRBV6-6 and TRBJ2-7; TRBD2 agrees at 13 bases. Unmatched junction bases numbered 0, after V lost 0 bases and J lost 7 bases. The germline V gene has CDR1 MNHNY and CDR2 SVGAGI (reference sequence). The length of the CDR3 is 14 residues. The CDR3, as DNA: TGTGCCAGCAGTTACTCGGGACTAGCGGGAGAGCAGTACTTC. Its protein product is CASSYSGLAGEQYF.

Many counts were recorded for this clonotype. The rearrangement joins TRBV4-1 to TRBJ1-2, with TRBD1 as a possible D gene (5 bases). Per germline, CDR1 MGHRA and CDR2 YSYEKL. Trimming removed 0 bases from V and 7 bases from J, with 12 bases in between. The CDR3 totals 14 residues. CDR3 sequence: CASSQERRRAGYTF. As DNA, the CDR3 is TGCGCCAGCAGCCAAGAGAGGCGCAGGGCTGGCTACACCTTC.

The J gene is TRBJ2-5, the V gene TRBV20-1; 8 bases agree with TRBD2. V gave up 1 base and J gave up 0 bases; unmatched junction bases: 7. Germline-derived CDR1 and CDR2 are DFQATT and SNEGSKA (reference sequence). The CDR3 runs to 16 residues. CDR3 in DNA: TGCAGTGCTAGAGTGTTCGGGGGGGGCGACCAAGAGACCCAGTACTTC. Amino acids: CSARVFGGGDQETQYF.

In this sample, this clonotype turned up many times. The J gene is TRBJ2-2, the V gene TRBV5-6; D perhaps matches TRBD1 (6 bases). Germline V lookup: CDR1 SGHDT, CDR2 YYEEEE. This CDR3 contains 16 residues. Trimming removed 4 bases at V and 0 bases at J, with 13 bases between. In nucleotides, the CDR3 is TGTGCCAGCAGCCAGGGGAGATACACGAACACCGGGGAGCTGTTTTTT. It is translated as CASSQGRYTNTGELFF.

This clonotype was recorded at least ten times. Mismatch with germline at one junction end may stem from a read error. The chain employs TRBV6-2 or TRBV6-3 and TRBJ1-5; TRBD1 matches 9 bases. This CDR3 has 14 residues. CDR1 MNHEY and CDR2 SVGEGT come from the germline V gene. This CDR3 reads CAGSAGQGYQPQHF. CDR3 nucleotide sequence: TGTGCCGGCAGTGCGGGACAGGGATATCAGCCCCAGCATTTT.